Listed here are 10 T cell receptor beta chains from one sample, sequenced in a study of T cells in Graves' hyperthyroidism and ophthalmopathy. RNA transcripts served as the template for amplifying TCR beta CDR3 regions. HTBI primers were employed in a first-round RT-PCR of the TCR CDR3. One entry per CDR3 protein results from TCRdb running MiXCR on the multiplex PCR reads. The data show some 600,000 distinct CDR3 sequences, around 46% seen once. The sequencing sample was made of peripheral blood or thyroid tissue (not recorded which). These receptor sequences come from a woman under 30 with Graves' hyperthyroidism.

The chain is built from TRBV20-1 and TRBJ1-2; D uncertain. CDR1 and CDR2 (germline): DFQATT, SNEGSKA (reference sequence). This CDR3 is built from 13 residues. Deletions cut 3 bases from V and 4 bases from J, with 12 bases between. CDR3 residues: CSASPDGLYGYTF. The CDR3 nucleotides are TGCAGTGCTAGCCCGGACGGACTCTATGGCTACACCTTC.

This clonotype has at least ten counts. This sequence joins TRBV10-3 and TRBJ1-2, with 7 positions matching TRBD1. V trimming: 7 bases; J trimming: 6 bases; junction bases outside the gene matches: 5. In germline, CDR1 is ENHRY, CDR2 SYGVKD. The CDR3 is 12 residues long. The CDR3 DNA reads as TGTGCCATCACCACAGGGGCTGATGGCTACACCTTC. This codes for CAITTGADGYTF.

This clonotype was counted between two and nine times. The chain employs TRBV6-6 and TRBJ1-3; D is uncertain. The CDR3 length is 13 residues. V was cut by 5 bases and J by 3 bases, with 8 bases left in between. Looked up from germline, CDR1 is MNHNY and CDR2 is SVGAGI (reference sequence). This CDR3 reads CASSPGLGNTIYF. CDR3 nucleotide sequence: TGTGCCAGCAGTCCCGGCCTTGGAAACACCATATATTTT.

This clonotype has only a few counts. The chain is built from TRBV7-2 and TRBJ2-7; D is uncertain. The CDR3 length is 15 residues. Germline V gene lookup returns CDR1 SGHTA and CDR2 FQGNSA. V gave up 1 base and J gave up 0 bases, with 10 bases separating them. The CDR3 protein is CASSLEELLSYEQYF. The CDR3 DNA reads TGTGCCAGCAGCTTAGAAGAACTCCTCTCCTACGAGCAGTACTTC.

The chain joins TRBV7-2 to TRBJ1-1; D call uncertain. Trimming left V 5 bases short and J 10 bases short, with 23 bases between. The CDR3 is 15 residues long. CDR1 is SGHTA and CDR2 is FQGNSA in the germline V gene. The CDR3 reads CASSQAPGSPGGAFF. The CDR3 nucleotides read TGTGCCAGCAGCCAAGCCCCGGGCAGTCCGGGAGGAGCTTTCTTT.

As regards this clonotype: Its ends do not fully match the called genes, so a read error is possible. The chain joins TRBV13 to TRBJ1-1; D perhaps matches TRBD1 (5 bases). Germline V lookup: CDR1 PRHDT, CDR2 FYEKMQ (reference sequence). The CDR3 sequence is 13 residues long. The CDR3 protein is CASSLTVNTEASF. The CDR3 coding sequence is TGTGCCAGCAGCTTGACAGTCAACACTGAAGCTTCCTTT.

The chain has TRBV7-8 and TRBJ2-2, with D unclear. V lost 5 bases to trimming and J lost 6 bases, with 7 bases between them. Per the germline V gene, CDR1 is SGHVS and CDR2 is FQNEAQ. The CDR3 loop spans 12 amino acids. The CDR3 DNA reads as TGTGCCAGCAGCCGTGAATCCGGGGAGCTGTTTTTT. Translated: CASSRESGELFF.

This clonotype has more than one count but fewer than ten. The CDR3 sequence: CASRSTTGTGGRLNTEAFF. Here the CDR3 DNA reads TGTGCCAGCAGATCAACCACCGGGACAGGGGGACGACTGAACACTGAAGCTTTCTTT. The chain uses TRBV7-9 and TRBJ1-1, with 11 bases identical to TRBD1. Germline CDR1 SEHNR, CDR2 FQNEAQ (reference sequence). The CDR3 is 19 amino acids. With V trimmed by 6 bases and J by 0 bases, 15 bases remained unmatched. The full variable domain, completed using reference TRBV7-9 and TRBJ1-1, is DTGVSQNPRHKITKRGQNVTFRCDPISEHNRLYWYRQTLGQGPEFLTYFQNEAQLEKSRLLSDRFSAERPKGSFSTLEIQRTEQGDSAMYLCASRSTTGTGGRLNTEAFFGQGTRLTVV.

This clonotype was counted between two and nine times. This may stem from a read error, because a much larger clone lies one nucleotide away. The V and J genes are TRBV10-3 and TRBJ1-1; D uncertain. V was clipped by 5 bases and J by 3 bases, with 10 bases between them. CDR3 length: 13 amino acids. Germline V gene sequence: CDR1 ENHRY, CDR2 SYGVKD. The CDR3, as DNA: TGTGCCATCAGTTACCCCGCGGACACTGAAGCTTTCTTT. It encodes CAISYPADTEAFF.

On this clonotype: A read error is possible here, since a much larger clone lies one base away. The CDR3 region is CATSESTSGRYGQYF. In DNA, the CDR3 is TGTGCCACCAGTGAGTCGACTAGCGGGAGATACGGGCAGTACTTC. The chain links TRBV24-1 to TRBJ2-7; 12 bases match TRBD2. There are 15 residues in the CDR3. Per germline, CDR1 KGHDR and CDR2 SFDVKD.